This T cell receptor beta chain was recorded in a study of cytomegalovirus exposure and HLA in healthy donors. The length of the CDR3 is 17 residues. The V and J ends lost 0 bases and 3 bases, in that order; junction bases with no gene match: 9. Germline V gene lookup returns CDR1 KGHSH and CDR2 LQKENI. The PCR was carried out with 60 Vbeta primers and 13 Jbeta primers. Profiling relied on immunoSEQ multiplex PCR, and the TCRdb table lists in-frame clones only, not all of them. The repertoire holds some 140,000 clones, with 85% to 90% as singletons. Sequenced material: PBMCs. This clonotype originated in a woman in her twenties or thirties in good health and CMV-seronegative. This chain connects TRBV18 to TRBJ2-7; the match to TRBD1 covers 9 bases. This chain's CDR3 is CASSPPLRGTGNYEQYF. The DNA for the CDR3 is TGTGCCAGCTCACCACCGCTTCGTGGGACAGGGAACTACGAGCAGTACTTC. Filled out from reference TRBV18 and TRBJ2-7, the complete variable domain reads NAGVMQNPRHLVRRRGQEARLRCSPMKGHSHVYWYRQLPEEGLKFMVYLQKENIIDESGMPKERFSAEFPKEGPSILRIQQVVRGDSAAYFCASSPPLRGTGNYEQYFGPGTRLTVT.